A selection of T cell receptor beta chains follows, all from one sample in a study of T cell responses to AZD1222 COVID-19 vaccine. Assay used: immunoSEQ multiplex PCR; TCRdb lists only in-frame clones, some missing. This table holds 120,000 or so clones, roughly 85% found once. The material sequenced was peripheral blood, taken on day 0 of AZD1222 vaccination. Source of these receptors: an adult in good health. The CDR3 runs from the conserved cysteine through the conserved F or W. The order of the fields is V gene, D gene, J gene, clone size, CDR3 DNA, CDR3 protein. D genes are given only for firm matches. Clone size is not always given. Where it is, it says once, few, many or a class for expanded clones.

v_call: TRBV7-9
d_call: .
j_call: TRBJ1-1
clone_size: .
cdr3_nt: TGTGCCAGCAGCTCAGGGGATTTCGCGTTTTCGCTAGCTTTCTTT
cdr3_aa: CASSSGDFAFSLAFF

v_call: TRBV19
d_call: TRBD1
j_call: TRBJ1-1
clone_size: once
cdr3_nt: TGTGCCAGTAGCCCCCGAGACAGGGGGCTAGACACTGAAGCTTTCTTT
cdr3_aa: CASSPRDRGLDTEAFF

v_call: TRBV7-2
d_call: TRBD1
j_call: TRBJ1-4
clone_size: .
cdr3_nt: TGTGCCAGCAGCTTAGTCGGGACAGTCAATGAAAAACTGTTTTTT
cdr3_aa: CASSLVGTVNEKLFF

v_call: TRBV19
d_call: .
j_call: TRBJ2-2
clone_size: once
cdr3_nt: TGTGCCAGTAGCCCCCGAAACCTCCGAGCCCACGCGTCCGGGGAGCTGTTTTTT
cdr3_aa: CASSPRNLRAHASGELFF

v_call: TRBV19
d_call: .
j_call: TRBJ2-2
clone_size: .
cdr3_nt: TGTGCCAGTAGTAGGGGGACGGAGACCGGGGAGCTGTTTTTT
cdr3_aa: CASSRGTETGELFF

v_call: TRBV6-5
d_call: TRBD1
j_call: TRBJ1-1
clone_size: .
cdr3_nt: TGTGCCAGCAGTTACTGGCGACAGGGCGCCTATGAAGCTTTCTTT
cdr3_aa: CASSYWRQGAYEAFF

v_call: TRBV4-3
d_call: TRBD1
j_call: TRBJ2-7
clone_size: .
cdr3_nt: TGCGCCAGCAGCCTTCGCCCAGGGGGCAACTACGAGCAGTACTTC
cdr3_aa: CASSLRPGGNYEQYF

v_call: TRBV24-1
d_call: TRBD2
j_call: TRBJ2-1
clone_size: .
cdr3_nt: TGTGCCACCAGTGATATAGAGACTAGCGGGGGACATGAGCAGTTCTTC
cdr3_aa: CATSDIETSGGHEQFF

v_call: TRBV4-3
d_call: .
j_call: TRBJ1-2
clone_size: .
cdr3_nt: TGCGCCAGCAGCCACGACGACGGGTCCTATGGCTACACCTTC
cdr3_aa: CASSHDDGSYGYTF

v_call: TRBV18
d_call: .
j_call: TRBJ1-2
clone_size: once
cdr3_nt: TGTGCCAGCTCACCACGACAAAAGGAGGGTAGCTACACCTTC
cdr3_aa: CASSPRQKEGSYTF

v_call: TRBV19
d_call: .
j_call: TRBJ2-3
clone_size: once
cdr3_nt: TGTGCCAGTAGTATAGGGGGGGGCTTTGGCACAGATACGCAGTATTTT
cdr3_aa: CASSIGGGFGTDTQYF

v_call: TRBV6-5
d_call: TRBD1
j_call: TRBJ1-5
clone_size: .
cdr3_nt: TGTGCCAGCAGAAGGGACAGCGCCAATCAGCCCCAGCATTTT
cdr3_aa: CASRRDSANQPQHF

v_call: TRBV18
d_call: .
j_call: TRBJ1-2
clone_size: .
cdr3_nt: TGTGCCAGCTCACCAACGGCCTCCTACATAGCCGCTAACTATGGCTACACCTTC
cdr3_aa: CASSPTASYIAANYGYTF

v_call: TRBV4-1
d_call: .
j_call: TRBJ1-2
clone_size: .
cdr3_nt: TGCGCCAGCAGCCAGCGGGACAACGGCTACACCTTC
cdr3_aa: CASSQRDNGYTF

v_call: TRBV5-1
d_call: TRBD1
j_call: TRBJ2-7
clone_size: .
cdr3_nt: TGCGCCAGCAGCCCTGGACAGGGCAGGGGCTACGAGCAGTACTTC
cdr3_aa: CASSPGQGRGYEQYF

v_call: TRBV4-2
d_call: TRBD1
j_call: TRBJ1-1
clone_size: .
cdr3_nt: TGTGCCAGCAGCCACGGGGGGGAGGGGGCGGATGAAGCTTTCTTT
cdr3_aa: CASSHGGEGADEAFF

v_call: TRBV27
d_call: .
j_call: TRBJ1-5
clone_size: .
cdr3_nt: TGTGCCAGCAGTTGGGCAGGGGCCAATCAGCCCCAGCATTTT
cdr3_aa: CASSWAGANQPQHF

v_call: TRBV19
d_call: .
j_call: TRBJ1-1
clone_size: .
cdr3_nt: TGTGCCAGTAGTATAGAGGAGAACACTGAAGCTTTCTTT
cdr3_aa: CASSIEENTEAFF

v_call: TRBV6-5
d_call: TRBD1
j_call: TRBJ1-6
clone_size: .
cdr3_nt: TGTGCCAGCAGATCGACAGGGTATTCACCCCTCCACTTT
cdr3_aa: CASRSTGYSPLHF

v_call: TRBV5-4
d_call: TRBD2
j_call: TRBJ2-7
clone_size: .
cdr3_nt: TGTGCCAGCAGCCGTAGCGGGGGAGCCTACGAGCAGTACTTC
cdr3_aa: CASSRSGGAYEQYF

v_call: TRBV11-2
d_call: .
j_call: TRBJ1-4
clone_size: .
cdr3_nt: TGTGCCAGCAGCTTAGGGACGGCCCGACGAGGAGAAAAACTGTTTTTT
cdr3_aa: CASSLGTARRGEKLFF

v_call: TRBV20-1
d_call: .
j_call: TRBJ2-7
clone_size: .
cdr3_nt: TGCAGTGCTCTTACAGGTTACGAGCAGTACTTC
cdr3_aa: CSALTGYEQYF

v_call: TRBV29-1
d_call: TRBD2
j_call: TRBJ2-3
clone_size: .
cdr3_nt: TGCAGCGTCGGAACTAGCGGGAGTTTCGGAGATACGCAGTATTTT
cdr3_aa: CSVGTSGSFGDTQYF

v_call: TRBV5-1
d_call: TRBD1
j_call: TRBJ1-4
clone_size: .
cdr3_nt: TGCGCCAGCAGCCAGCGGACAGGGGAGACTAATGAAAAACTGTTTTTT
cdr3_aa: CASSQRTGETNEKLFF

v_call: TRBV18
d_call: .
j_call: TRBJ1-2
clone_size: .
cdr3_nt: TGTGCCAGCTCACCACCGGGGCGGCCCTATGGCTACACCTTC
cdr3_aa: CASSPPGRPYGYTF

v_call: TRBV5-1
d_call: TRBD2
j_call: TRBJ2-2
clone_size: .
cdr3_nt: TGCGCCAGCAGCACCCGGACTAGCGGAGCGAACACCGGGGAGCTGTTTTTT
cdr3_aa: CASSTRTSGANTGELFF

v_call: TRBV12-3/TRBV12-4
d_call: .
j_call: TRBJ2-3
clone_size: .
cdr3_nt: TGTGCCAGCACCGTCCGACGGCCGCAGTATTTT
cdr3_aa: CASTVRRPQYF

v_call: TRBV7-8
d_call: .
j_call: TRBJ1-2
clone_size: .
cdr3_nt: TGTGCCAGCAGCGCCGCGCAGCAGGCTGGCTACACCTTC
cdr3_aa: CASSAAQQAGYTF

v_call: TRBV11-2
d_call: .
j_call: TRBJ1-2
clone_size: once
cdr3_nt: TGTGCCAGCAGCCCAACCTCCGACCGACCCTATGGCTACACCTTC
cdr3_aa: CASSPTSDRPYGYTF

v_call: TRBV19
d_call: .
j_call: TRBJ2-1
clone_size: .
cdr3_nt: TGTGCCAGTAGTATATGGTTAAGGAGGGAGCAGTTCTTC
cdr3_aa: CASSIWLRREQFF

v_call: TRBV24-1
d_call: .
j_call: TRBJ1-2
clone_size: many
cdr3_nt: TGTGCCACCAGTCGGCAGACCTATGGCTACACCTTC
cdr3_aa: CATSRQTYGYTF

v_call: TRBV6-5
d_call: TRBD1
j_call: TRBJ1-1
clone_size: .
cdr3_nt: TGTGCCAGCAGTTACGGACAGGCTGTATCTGAAGCTTTCTTT
cdr3_aa: CASSYGQAVSEAFF

v_call: TRBV7-8
d_call: .
j_call: TRBJ1-1
clone_size: few
cdr3_nt: TGTGCCAGCAGCCCCCAGGGGATGGGTGAAGCTTTCTTT
cdr3_aa: CASSPQGMGEAFF

v_call: TRBV2
d_call: .
j_call: TRBJ2-2
clone_size: .
cdr3_nt: TGTGCCAGCAGTACCCTAGGGAACACCGGGGAGCTGTTTTTT
cdr3_aa: CASSTLGNTGELFF

v_call: TRBV21-1
d_call: .
j_call: TRBJ1-2
clone_size: .
cdr3_nt: TGTGCCAGCAGCAAAGTTTGGCCCGACTCTAACTATGGCTACACCTTC
cdr3_aa: CASSKVWPDSNYGYTF

v_call: TRBV7-2
d_call: .
j_call: TRBJ2-2
clone_size: .
cdr3_nt: TGTGCCAGCAGCTTAGTCGGAGACTACACCGGGGAGCTGTTTTTT
cdr3_aa: CASSLVGDYTGELFF

v_call: TRBV5-5
d_call: TRBD1
j_call: TRBJ2-7
clone_size: .
cdr3_nt: TGTGCCAGCAGCGACCCCAAATACAGGGGGCGTATATTC
cdr3_aa: CASSDPKYRGRIF

v_call: TRBV7-2
d_call: TRBD1
j_call: TRBJ1-2
clone_size: .
cdr3_nt: TGTGCCAGCAGCTTAGAGGGACAGGGATACTATGGCTACACCTTC
cdr3_aa: CASSLEGQGYYGYTF

v_call: TRBV15
d_call: TRBD1
j_call: TRBJ1-2
clone_size: .
cdr3_nt: TGTGCCACCAGCGACAGCAGGGGGGGCAACTATGGCTACACCTTC
cdr3_aa: CATSDSRGGNYGYTF

v_call: TRBV19
d_call: .
j_call: TRBJ1-6
clone_size: .
cdr3_nt: TGTGCCAGTAGTATAGTTGGCGTGAGCGGTTCACCCCTCCACTTT
cdr3_aa: CASSIVGVSGSPLHF

v_call: TRBV3-1/TRBV3-2
d_call: .
j_call: TRBJ1-3
clone_size: .
cdr3_nt: TGTGCCAGCAGCCAAGAATACAGGGATAACACCATATATTTT
cdr3_aa: CASSQEYRDNTIYF

v_call: TRBV7-8
d_call: TRBD1
j_call: TRBJ1-1
clone_size: .
cdr3_nt: TGTGCCAGCAGCTTATTGGCTACAGGGGGGAACACTGAAGCTTTCTTT
cdr3_aa: CASSLLATGGNTEAFF

v_call: TRBV6-5
d_call: .
j_call: TRBJ2-1
clone_size: .
cdr3_nt: TGTGCCAGCAGTTACAATGGTCCGCTATTCTTTAATGAGCAGTTCTTC
cdr3_aa: CASSYNGPLFFNEQFF

v_call: TRBV9
d_call: .
j_call: TRBJ2-1
clone_size: .
cdr3_nt: TGTGCCAGCAGACCCCTTGCGGGTCTTGGCAATGAGCAGTTCTTC
cdr3_aa: CASRPLAGLGNEQFF

v_call: TRBV25-1
d_call: .
j_call: TRBJ2-5
clone_size: .
cdr3_nt: TGTGCCAGCAGGTTTGGGGGGATCCAAGAGACCCAGTACTTC
cdr3_aa: CASRFGGIQETQYF

v_call: TRBV2
d_call: .
j_call: TRBJ1-2
clone_size: .
cdr3_nt: TGTGCCAGCAGCGCCGGGGAGAGGTATGGCTACACCTTC
cdr3_aa: CASSAGERYGYTF

v_call: TRBV7-9
d_call: .
j_call: TRBJ2-3
clone_size: once
cdr3_nt: TGTGCCAGCAGCTTCTCGGACAGAAATACGCAGTATTTT
cdr3_aa: CASSFSDRNTQYF

v_call: TRBV10-2
d_call: TRBD1
j_call: TRBJ1-1
clone_size: once
cdr3_nt: TGCGCCAGCGGGGGGACAGGGCCGAACACTGAAGCTTTCTTT
cdr3_aa: CASGGTGPNTEAFF

v_call: TRBV5-1
d_call: TRBD2
j_call: TRBJ2-7
clone_size: .
cdr3_nt: TGCGCCAGCAGCCCGACTAGCGGGGGGGCAGGATACGAGCAGTACTTC
cdr3_aa: CASSPTSGGAGYEQYF

v_call: TRBV6-1
d_call: .
j_call: TRBJ2-5
clone_size: .
cdr3_nt: TGTGCCAGCAGTGAACAAGAGACCCAGTACTTC
cdr3_aa: CASSEQETQYF

v_call: TRBV5-1
d_call: .
j_call: TRBJ2-7
clone_size: .
cdr3_nt: TGCGCCAGCAGCCTAACCCGGACCGTGTCTCACGAGCAGTACTTC
cdr3_aa: CASSLTRTVSHEQYF

v_call: TRBV13
d_call: .
j_call: TRBJ2-3
clone_size: .
cdr3_nt: TGTGCCAGCAGCTTAGCGGGAGATGGCACAGATACGCAGTATTTT
cdr3_aa: CASSLAGDGTDTQYF

v_call: TRBV11-3
d_call: .
j_call: TRBJ2-1
clone_size: .
cdr3_nt: TGTGCCAGCAGCTTCTCGAGGCCGCCCTACAATGAGCAGTTCTTC
cdr3_aa: CASSFSRPPYNEQFF

v_call: TRBV3-1/TRBV3-2
d_call: .
j_call: TRBJ1-6
clone_size: .
cdr3_nt: TGTGCCAGCAGCCAATTTACCGGGACACACAATTCACCCCTCCACTTT
cdr3_aa: CASSQFTGTHNSPLHF